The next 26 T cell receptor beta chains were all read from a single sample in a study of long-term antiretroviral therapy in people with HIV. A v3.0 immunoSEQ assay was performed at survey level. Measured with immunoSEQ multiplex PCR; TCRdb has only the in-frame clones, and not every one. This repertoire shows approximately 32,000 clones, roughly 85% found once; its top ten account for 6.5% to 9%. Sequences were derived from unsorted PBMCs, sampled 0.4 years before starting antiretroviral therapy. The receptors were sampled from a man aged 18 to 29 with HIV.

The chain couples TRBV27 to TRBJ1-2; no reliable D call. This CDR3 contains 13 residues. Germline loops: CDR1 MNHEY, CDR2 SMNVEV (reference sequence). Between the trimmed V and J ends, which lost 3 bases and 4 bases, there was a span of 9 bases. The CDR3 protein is CASSFGVTYGYTF. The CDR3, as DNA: TGTGCCAGCAGTTTCGGAGTAACCTATGGCTACACCTTC.

CDR3 in DNA: TGTGCCAGCAGCTTAGACCCCAGGGAGGACGAGCAGTACTTC. It yields the protein CASSLDPREDEQYF. This chain uses TRBV11-1 with TRBJ2-7; possibly TRBD2 for D (6 bases). Germline CDR1 reads SGHAT; CDR2 reads FQDESV (reference sequence). Deletions cut 1 base from V and 5 bases from J, with 12 bases between. The CDR3 spans 14 residues. Using reference TRBV11-1 and TRBJ2-7 for the parts outside the CDR3, the full variable domain is EAEVAQSPRYKITEKSQAVAFWCDPISGHATLYWYRQILGQGPELLVQFQDESVVDDSQLPKDRFSAERLKGVDSTLKIQPAELGDSAMYLCASSLDPREDEQYFGPGTRLTVT.

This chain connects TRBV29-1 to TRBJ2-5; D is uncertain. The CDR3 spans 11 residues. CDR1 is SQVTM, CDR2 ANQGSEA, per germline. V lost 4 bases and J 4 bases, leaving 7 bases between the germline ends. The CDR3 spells CSVAPGETQYF. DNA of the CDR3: TGCAGCGTTGCCCCAGGAGAGACCCAGTACTTC.

The DNA for the CDR3 is TGTGCCAGCAGCCTTGACGCGGAGAGTGGTGGCTACACCTTC. It codes for CASSLDAESGGYTF. The chain joins TRBV28 to TRBJ1-2, with D unresolved. V gave up 6 bases and J gave up 7 bases, with 18 bases separating them. This CDR3 is 14 amino acids long. Looked up from germline, CDR1 is MDHEN and CDR2 is SYDVKM.

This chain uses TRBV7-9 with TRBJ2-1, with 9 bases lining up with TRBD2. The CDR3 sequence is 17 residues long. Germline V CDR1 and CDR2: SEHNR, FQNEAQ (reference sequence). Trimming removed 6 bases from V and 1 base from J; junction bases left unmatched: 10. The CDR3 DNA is TGTGCCAGCAGTCCTAGGGCGGGAGGGCCTTCCTACAATGAGCAGTTCTTC. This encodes CASSPRAGGPSYNEQFF.

The CDR3 is CASSIRTGVAGLTGELFF. CDR3 DNA: TGTGCCAGTAGTATTCGGACCGGAGTAGCGGGACTCACCGGGGAGCTGTTTTTT. V is TRBV19 and J is TRBJ2-2, with 8 bases lining up with TRBD2. The CDR3 is made up of 18 amino acids. Per germline, CDR1 LNHDA and CDR2 SQIVND (reference sequence). Trimming removed 3 bases from V and 4 bases from J; junction bases left unmatched: 13.

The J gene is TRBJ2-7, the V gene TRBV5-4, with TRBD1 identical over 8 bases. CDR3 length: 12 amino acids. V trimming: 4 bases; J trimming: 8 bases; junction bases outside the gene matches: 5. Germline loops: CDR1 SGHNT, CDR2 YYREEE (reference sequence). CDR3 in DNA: TGTGCCAGCAGCCTACGGACAGGGCAGCAGTACTTC. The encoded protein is CASSLRTGQQYF.

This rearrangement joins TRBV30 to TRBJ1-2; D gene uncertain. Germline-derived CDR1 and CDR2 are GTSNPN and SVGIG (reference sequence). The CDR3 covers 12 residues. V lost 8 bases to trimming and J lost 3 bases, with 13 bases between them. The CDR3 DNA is TGTGCCCTAGAAACGGGATACTATGGCTACACCTTC. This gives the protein CALETGYYGYTF.

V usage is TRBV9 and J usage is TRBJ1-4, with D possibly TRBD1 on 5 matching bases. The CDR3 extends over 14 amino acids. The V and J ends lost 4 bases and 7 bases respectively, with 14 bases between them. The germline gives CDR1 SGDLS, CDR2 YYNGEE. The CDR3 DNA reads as TGTGCCAGCAGCCCTGGGGGGGATTGTGAAAAACTGTTTTTT. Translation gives CASSPGGDCEKLFF.

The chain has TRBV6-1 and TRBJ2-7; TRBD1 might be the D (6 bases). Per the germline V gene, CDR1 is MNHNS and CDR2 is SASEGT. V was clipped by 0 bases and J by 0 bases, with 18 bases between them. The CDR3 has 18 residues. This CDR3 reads CASSEASLQGLDSYEQYF. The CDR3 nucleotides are TGTGCCAGCAGTGAAGCGAGTCTACAGGGATTAGACTCCTACGAGCAGTACTTC.

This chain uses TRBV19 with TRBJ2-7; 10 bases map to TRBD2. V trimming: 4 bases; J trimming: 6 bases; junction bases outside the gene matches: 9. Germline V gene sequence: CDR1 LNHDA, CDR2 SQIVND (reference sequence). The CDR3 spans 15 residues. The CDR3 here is CASSRGTSVFLEQYF. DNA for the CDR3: TGTGCCAGTAGTAGAGGGACTAGCGTCTTCCTCGAGCAGTACTTC.

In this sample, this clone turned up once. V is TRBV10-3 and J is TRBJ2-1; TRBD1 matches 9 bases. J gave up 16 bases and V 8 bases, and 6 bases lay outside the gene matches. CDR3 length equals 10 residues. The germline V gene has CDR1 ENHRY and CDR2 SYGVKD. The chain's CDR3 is CAIFGTGRFF. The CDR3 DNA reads TGTGCCATCTTCGGGACAGGGCGATTCTTC.

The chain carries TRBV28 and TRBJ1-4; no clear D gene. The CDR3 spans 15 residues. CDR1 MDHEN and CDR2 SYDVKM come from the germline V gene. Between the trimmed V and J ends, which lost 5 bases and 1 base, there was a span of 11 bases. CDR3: CASSTLEITNEKLFF. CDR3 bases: TGTGCCAGCAGTACCTTGGAGATAACTAATGAAAAACTGTTTTTT.

The CDR3 region is CASTPDVVSYTF. CDR3 nucleotides: TGTGCCAGCACCCCGGACGTAGTTAGCTACACCTTC. The chain combines TRBV18 with TRBJ1-2; no clear D. From germline, CDR1 is KGHSH and CDR2 LQKENI. The CDR3 loop spans 12 amino acids. V dropped 8 bases and J dropped 9 bases, with 16 bases sitting between them.

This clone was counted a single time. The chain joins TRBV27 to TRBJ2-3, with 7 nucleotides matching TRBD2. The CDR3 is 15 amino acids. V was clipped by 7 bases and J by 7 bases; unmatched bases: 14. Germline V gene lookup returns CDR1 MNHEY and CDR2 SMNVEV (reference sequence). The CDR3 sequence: CASTYRGSGINTQYF. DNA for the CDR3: TGTGCCAGCACCTACCGGGGGAGCGGGATAAATACGCAGTATTTT.

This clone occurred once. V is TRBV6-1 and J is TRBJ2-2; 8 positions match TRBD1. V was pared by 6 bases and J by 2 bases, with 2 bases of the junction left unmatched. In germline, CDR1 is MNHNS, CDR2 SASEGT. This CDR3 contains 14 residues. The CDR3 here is CASRAGGNTGELFF. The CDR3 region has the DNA TGTGCCAGCAGGGCAGGGGGCAACACCGGGGAGCTGTTTTTT.

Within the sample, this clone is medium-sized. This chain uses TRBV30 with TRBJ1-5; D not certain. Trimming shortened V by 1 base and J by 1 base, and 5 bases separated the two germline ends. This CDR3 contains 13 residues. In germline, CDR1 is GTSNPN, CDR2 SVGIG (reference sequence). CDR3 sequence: CAWSEQSNQPQHF. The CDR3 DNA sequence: TGTGCCTGGAGTGAACAGAGCAATCAGCCCCAGCATTTT.

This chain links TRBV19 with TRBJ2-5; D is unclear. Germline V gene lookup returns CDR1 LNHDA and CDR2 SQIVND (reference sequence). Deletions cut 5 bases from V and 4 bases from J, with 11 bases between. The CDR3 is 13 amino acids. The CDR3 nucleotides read TGTGCCAGTAGTCCTGACAAGGCAGAGACCCAGTACTTC. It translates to CASSPDKAETQYF.

This chain's CDR3 is CASSLREVNEQYF. The CDR3 bases are TGTGCCAGCAGCTTGCGGGAGGTGAACGAGCAGTACTTC. The chain couples TRBV5-6 to TRBJ2-7; 7 bases are a match to TRBD2. The CDR3 is 13 residues long. The germline V gene has CDR1 SGHDT and CDR2 YYEEEE. J was trimmed by 5 bases and V by 1 base; bases with no gene match: 3.

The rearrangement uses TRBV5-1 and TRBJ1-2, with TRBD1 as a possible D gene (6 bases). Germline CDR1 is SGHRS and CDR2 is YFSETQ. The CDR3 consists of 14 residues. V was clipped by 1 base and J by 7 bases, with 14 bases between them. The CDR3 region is CASSLWGPRSGYTF. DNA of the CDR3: TGCGCCAGCAGCTTGTGGGGGCCCCGAAGTGGCTACACCTTC.

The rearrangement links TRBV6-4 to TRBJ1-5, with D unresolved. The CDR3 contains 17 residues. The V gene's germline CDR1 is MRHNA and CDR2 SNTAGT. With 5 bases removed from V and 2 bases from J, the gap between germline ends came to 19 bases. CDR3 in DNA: TGTGCCAGCAGTCCCCGGGCAGTTGAAAGCGGCAATCAGCCCCAGCATTTT. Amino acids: CASSPRAVESGNQPQHF.

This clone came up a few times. In DNA, the CDR3 is TGTGCCAGCAGTTCTAAGGGAGCCCCAACGAACACCGGGGAGCTGTTTTTT. Protein sequence: CASSSKGAPTNTGELFF. The chain couples TRBV2 to TRBJ2-2, with D perhaps matching TRBD2 (5 bases). Germline CDR1 SNHLY, CDR2 FYNNEI. The CDR3 loop spans 17 amino acids. V lost 5 bases, J lost 0 bases, and 16 bases lay in between.

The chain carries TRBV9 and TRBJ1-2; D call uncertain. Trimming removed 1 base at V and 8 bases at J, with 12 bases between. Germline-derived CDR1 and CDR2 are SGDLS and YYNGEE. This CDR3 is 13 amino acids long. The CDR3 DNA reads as TGTGCCAGCAGCGTACAGGTTAAAGGGGGCTACACCTTC. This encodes CASSVQVKGGYTF.

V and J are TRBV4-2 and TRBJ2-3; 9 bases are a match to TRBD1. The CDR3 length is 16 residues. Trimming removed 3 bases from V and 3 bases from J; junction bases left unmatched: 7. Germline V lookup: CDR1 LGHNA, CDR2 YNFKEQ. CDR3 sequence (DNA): TGTGCCAGCAGCCACAGAGACAGGGGGATGACAGATACGCAGTATTTT. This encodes CASSHRDRGMTDTQYF.

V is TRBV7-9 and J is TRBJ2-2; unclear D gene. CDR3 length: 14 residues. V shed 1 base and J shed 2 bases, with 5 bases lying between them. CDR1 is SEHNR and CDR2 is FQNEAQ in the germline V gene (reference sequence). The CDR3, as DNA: TGTGCCAGCAGCTTAGACTCTAACACCGGGGAGCTGTTTTTT. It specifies CASSLDSNTGELFF.

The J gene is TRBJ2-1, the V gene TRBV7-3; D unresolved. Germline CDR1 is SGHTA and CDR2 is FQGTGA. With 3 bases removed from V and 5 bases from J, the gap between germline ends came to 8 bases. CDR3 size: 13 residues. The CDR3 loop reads CASSFGPDNEQFF. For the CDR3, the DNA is TGTGCCAGCAGCTTCGGCCCCGACAATGAGCAGTTCTTC.